These 31 T cell receptor beta chains originate from one sample sequenced in a study of T cell responses to AZD1222 COVID-19 vaccine. The table came from immunoSEQ multiplex PCR; TCRdb's copy has only in-frame clones and leaves some out. Found here are some 140,000 clones, roughly 82% of them singletons; the top ten hold about 4%. Sequences were derived from peripheral blood, sampled on day 0 of AZD1222 vaccination. The receptors derive from an adult in good health.

This clone was observed a few times. This chain joins TRBV5-1 and TRBJ2-3; a possible D gene is TRBD2 (5 bases). CDR1 is SGHRS, CDR2 YFSETQ, per germline. This CDR3 has 15 amino acids. The CDR3 reads CPAAWSGKSTDTQYF. The CDR3 DNA reads as TGCCCAGCAGCTTGGAGCGGAAAGAGCACAGATACGCAGTATTTT.

The V call is TRBV9, the J call TRBJ1-1; D gene unclear. V lost 0 bases, J lost 3 bases, and 9 bases lay in between. Germline CDR1 and CDR2: SGDLS and YYNGEE. The CDR3 is made up of 14 amino acids. The chain's CDR3 is CASSVGWVDTEAFF. CDR3 nucleotides: TGTGCCAGCAGCGTAGGCTGGGTAGACACTGAAGCTTTCTTT.

Only a few counts were recorded for this clone. The V and J genes are TRBV14 and TRBJ2-1; 10 bases are shared with TRBD1. V dropped 2 bases and J dropped 6; count of bases not matched to a gene: 10. The CDR3 sequence is 17 residues long. CDR1 SGHDN and CDR2 FVKESK come from the germline V gene. The CDR3 here is CASSQIGGDRGGNEQFF. CDR3 in DNA: TGTGCCAGCAGCCAAATAGGAGGGGACAGGGGTGGCAATGAGCAGTTCTTC.

This rearrangement joins TRBV28 to TRBJ1-2; 8 nucleotides match TRBD1. V trimming: 10 bases; J trimming: 4 bases; junction bases outside the gene matches: 17. The germline CDR1 and CDR2 sequences are MDHEN and SYDVKM. This CDR3 region has 16 residues. In DNA form, the CDR3 reads TGTGCCACCGTACCAGGGGGCCAAGCCATTACCTATGGCTACACCTTC. This encodes CATVPGGQAITYGYTF.

In its sample, this clone was seen once. The chain has TRBV19 and TRBJ1-2; D is possibly TRBD1 (6 bases). Trimming took off 4 bases at V and 1 base at J, with 16 bases between the two ends. The CDR3 runs 16 residues. Germline V gene lookup returns CDR1 LNHDA and CDR2 SQIVND (reference sequence). CDR3 in amino acids: CASSTIRDTLNYGYTF. The CDR3 bases are TGTGCCAGTAGTACCATCCGGGACACCCTTAACTATGGCTACACCTTC.

This chain uses TRBV5-1 with TRBJ2-1; D is perhaps TRBD2 (5 bases). The CDR3 consists of 16 residues. Per the germline V gene, CDR1 is SGHRS and CDR2 is YFSETQ. V dropped 0 bases and J dropped 2 bases, with 12 bases sitting between them. In DNA form, the CDR3 reads TGCGCCAGCAGCTTGGTACGAGGGTCCACCTACAATGAGCAGTTCTTC. Translating gives CASSLVRGSTYNEQFF.

V usage is TRBV9 and J usage is TRBJ2-1, with 8 bases identical to TRBD1. Germline CDR1 is SGDLS and CDR2 is YYNGEE. The CDR3 is 17 amino acids. V dropped 3 bases and J dropped 4; count of bases not matched to a gene: 12. The CDR3 reads CASSAATGVEIYNEQFF. The DNA of the CDR3 is TGTGCCAGCAGCGCAGCGACAGGGGTGGAGATATACAATGAGCAGTTCTTC. Filled out from reference TRBV9 and TRBJ2-1, the complete variable domain reads DSGVTQTPKHLITATGQRVTLRCSPRSGDLSVYWYQQSLDQGLQFLIQYYNGEERAKGNILERFSAQQFPDLHSELNLSSLELGDSALYFCASSAATGVEIYNEQFFGPGTRLTVL.

The genes are TRBV6-6 and TRBJ1-4; the match to TRBD1 covers 7 bases. The CDR3 consists of 15 residues. Per the germline V gene, CDR1 is MNHNY and CDR2 is SVGAGI (reference sequence). V gave up 3 bases and J gave up 6 bases; unmatched junction bases: 7. CDR3 bases: TGTGCCAGCAGTTATTCGGACAGGCAATATGAAAAACTGTTTTTT. It encodes CASSYSDRQYEKLFF.

The rearrangement uses TRBV6-1 and TRBJ1-5; 7 nucleotides line up with TRBD1. CDR1 and CDR2 (germline): MNHNS, SASEGT. There are 17 residues in the CDR3. The ends lost 3 bases at V and 7 bases at J; junction bases unmatched: 15. In nucleotides, the CDR3 is TGTGCCAGCAGTGATTTACCTGGGACAGAACGCGACCAGCCCCAGCATTTT. Its protein product is CASSDLPGTERDQPQHF.

This clone occurred a few times. V and J are TRBV7-3 and TRBJ2-1; 9 bases fit TRBD2. With 5 bases clipped from V and 8 bases from J, the junction kept 13 bases outside the gene matches. CDR1 SGHTA and CDR2 FQGTGA come from the germline V gene. The CDR3 loop spans 16 amino acids. The CDR3 DNA reads TGTGCCAGCAGCCCCGGGACTAGCAACCCGAAACATGAGCAGTTCTTC. This gives the protein CASSPGTSNPKHEQFF.

This clone was observed a single time. This chain connects TRBV6-5 to TRBJ1-2; TRBD1 matches 8 bases. This CDR3 region has 13 residues. Germline loops: CDR1 MNHEY, CDR2 SVGAGI. The junction had 5 bases not matched to a gene; V was cut back by 10 bases and J by 1 base. The CDR3 spells CATSQGGNYGYTF. DNA of the CDR3: TGTGCCACCTCACAGGGGGGTAACTATGGCTACACCTTC.

J is TRBJ1-2 and V is TRBV13; TRBD1 matches at 8 bases. The V and J ends lost 4 bases and 8 bases, in that order; junction bases with no gene match: 9. CDR3 length: 14 residues. Germline values: CDR1 PRHDT, CDR2 FYEKMQ (reference sequence). The CDR3 loop reads CASSSPDRASGYTF. The DNA of the CDR3 is TGTGCCAGCAGCTCCCCGGACAGGGCATCGGGCTACACCTTC.

This clone was observed once. J is TRBJ1-5 and V is TRBV6-5; tentative D call: TRBD1 (5 bases). The germline V and J ends were trimmed by 10 bases and 3 bases, with 13 bases remaining between them. Germline assignment: CDR1 MNHEY and CDR2 SVGAGI. CDR3 length: 13 residues. The CDR3 is CAIKTDLNQPQHF. The CDR3 DNA is TGTGCCATTAAGACAGACCTCAATCAGCCCCAGCATTTT.

This rearrangement joins TRBV24-1 to TRBJ1-3, with D uncertain. CDR3 size: 15 residues. In germline, CDR1 is KGHDR, CDR2 SFDVKD. The germline V and J ends were trimmed by 3 bases and 0 bases, with 8 bases remaining between them. Here the CDR3 reads CATSDATASGNTIYF. In DNA form, the CDR3 reads TGTGCCACCAGTGATGCTACGGCCTCTGGAAACACCATATATTTT.

This clone appeared a few times. The chain carries TRBV6-2 or TRBV6-3 and TRBJ2-3, with 10 bases fitting TRBD2. V shed 4 bases, J shed 5 bases, and the junction held 6 bases outside the gene matches. Germline lookup yields CDR1 MNHEY and CDR2 SVGEGT. The CDR3 length is 15 residues. CDR3 in DNA: TGTGCCAGCAGTTCCACTAGCGGGGCAGGAGATACGCAGTATTTT. Its translation is CASSSTSGAGDTQYF.

This chain joins TRBV6-5 and TRBJ2-2; D not resolved. The V end was cut by 8 bases, the J end by 6 bases, with 13 bases between. CDR1 is MNHEY, CDR2 SVGAGI, per germline. This CDR3 spans 13 amino acids. This CDR3 reads CASRSWTAGELFF. CDR3 coding DNA: TGTGCCAGCCGTTCCTGGACCGCCGGGGAGCTGTTTTTT.

This chain connects TRBV28 to TRBJ1-1; D not certain. This CDR3 contains 15 residues. The V gene lost 11 bases and the J gene lost 1 base, with 20 bases spanning the gap. From germline, CDR1 is MDHEN and CDR2 SYDVKM. In DNA form, the CDR3 reads TGTGCCCTTGCCAGAGACCCCGGGCGGAACACTGAAGCTTTCTTT. It encodes CALARDPGRNTEAFF.

This chain connects TRBV11-3 to TRBJ2-2; 7 bases fit TRBD2. The CDR3 sequence is 15 residues long. CDR1 SGHNT and CDR2 YENEEA come from the germline V gene. Losses at the gene ends were 3 bases for V and 3 bases for J; bases not matched to a gene: 4. CDR3 DNA: TGTGCCAGCAGCTTCTCTAGCGGAGACACCGGGGAGCTGTTTTTT. It codes for CASSFSSGDTGELFF.

The rearrangement links TRBV27 to TRBJ1-4; 7 bases are a match to TRBD1. Trimming cost V 7 bases and J 1 base; bases outside gene matches: 15. Germline CDR1 reads MNHEY; CDR2 reads SMNVEV (reference sequence). The CDR3 is 18 amino acids. CDR3 bases: TGTGCCAGCACCCGTTGGGGGACAGTAGAATTAACTAATGAAAAACTGTTTTTT. Protein sequence: CASTRWGTVELTNEKLFF.

The chain combines TRBV7-9 with TRBJ2-1; possibly TRBD1 for D (6 bases). The germline V gene has CDR1 SEHNR and CDR2 FQNEAQ (reference sequence). CDR3 length: 12 residues. The V end was cut by 6 bases, the J end by 4 bases, with 7 bases between. The CDR3 sequence is CASRDRYNEQFF. Here the CDR3 DNA reads TGTGCCAGCAGGGACAGATACAATGAGCAGTTCTTC.

This clone appeared once. The chain has TRBV5-1 and TRBJ2-1; 9 bases are shared with TRBD1. With V trimmed by 1 base and J by 7 bases, 9 bases remained unmatched. CDR3 length equals 16 residues. Germline CDR1 is SGHRS and CDR2 is YFSETQ. CDR3 residues: CASSLYKGQGKNEQFF. In DNA form, the CDR3 reads TGCGCCAGCAGCTTGTATAAGGGACAGGGTAAAAATGAGCAGTTCTTC.

This clone was counted a single time. The V and J genes are TRBV30 and TRBJ1-3; no reliable D call. The CDR3 loop spans 15 amino acids. Trimming removed 2 bases from V and 0 bases from J, with 11 bases in between. Germline V gene data show CDR1 as GTSNPN and CDR2 as SVGIG (reference sequence). For the CDR3, the DNA is TGTGCCTGGAGTAAGGGTTCCAGCTCTGGAAACACCATATATTTT. Protein product: CAWSKGSSSGNTIYF.

The gene calls are TRBV6-4 and TRBJ1-4; 10 bases match TRBD1. The V segment lost 6 bases and the J segment 7 bases; nucleotides outside the gene matches: 5. This CDR3 region has 14 residues. The germline V gene has CDR1 MRHNA and CDR2 SNTAGT. The CDR3 loop is CASSPTGGGEKLFF. Here the CDR3 DNA reads TGTGCCAGCAGCCCGACAGGGGGCGGTGAAAAACTGTTTTTT.

The chain recombines TRBV6-5 with TRBJ1-2; 10 bases are a match to TRBD1. Germline CDR1 is MNHEY and CDR2 is SVGAGI. This CDR3 has 13 residues. Unmatched junction bases numbered 6, after V lost 6 bases and J lost 8 bases. The DNA for the CDR3 is TGTGCCAGCAGCCGCGACAGGGGGCGGGGCTACACCTTC. Residues: CASSRDRGRGYTF.

This clone was observed a few times. The chain recombines TRBV5-1 with TRBJ1-1; D gene ambiguous. With 2 bases removed from V and 2 bases from J, the gap between germline ends came to 10 bases. Germline V gene data show CDR1 as SGHRS and CDR2 as YFSETQ. The CDR3 totals 14 residues. The CDR3 sequence is CASSFVGDNTEAFF. As DNA, the CDR3 is TGCGCCAGCAGCTTTGTGGGAGATAACACTGAAGCTTTCTTT.

The chain uses TRBV5-1 and TRBJ2-5; perhaps TRBD1 as D (6 bases). Germline assignment: CDR1 SGHRS and CDR2 YFSETQ. The CDR3 contains 15 residues. The V end was cut by 0 bases, the J end by 1 base, with 10 bases between. CDR3 bases: TGCGCCAGCAGCTTGGGGCCAGGGGCCCAAGAGACCCAGTACTTC. This sequence encodes CASSLGPGAQETQYF.

This chain links TRBV7-2 with TRBJ1-6, with a tentative D call TRBD1 (5 bases). Per the germline V gene, CDR1 is SGHTA and CDR2 is FQGNSA. The ends were cut back, 2 bases at V and 5 bases at J, with 10 bases in the middle. The CDR3 consists of 15 residues. The CDR3 DNA follows: TGTGCCAGCAGCTTAATGACAGAAAATAATTCACCCCTCCACTTT. Translated: CASSLMTENNSPLHF.

The chain joins TRBV18 to TRBJ1-2, with D uncertain. The CDR3 is made up of 15 amino acids. Germline V gene data show CDR1 as KGHSH and CDR2 as LQKENI. V was cut by 0 bases and J by 1 base, with 9 bases left in between. The CDR3 spells CASSPPPANNYGYTF. CDR3 coding DNA: TGTGCCAGCTCACCACCACCAGCGAATAACTATGGCTACACCTTC.

The chain has TRBV19 and TRBJ1-1, with 7 bases that match TRBD1. The germline V gene encodes CDR1 LNHDA and CDR2 SQIVND (reference sequence). The V segment lost 7 bases and the J segment 3 bases; nucleotides outside the gene matches: 5. The CDR3 is 13 amino acids. CDR3 sequence (DNA): TGTGCCAGTAACAGGGGCACGGACACTGAAGCTTTCTTT. Protein product: CASNRGTDTEAFF.

This clone was seen only a few times. This chain connects TRBV3-1 (or the pseudogene TRBV3-2) to TRBJ1-2; TRBD1 might be the D (6 bases). CDR3 length equals 15 residues. The germline V gene has CDR1 LGHDT and CDR2 YNNKEL (reference sequence). Trimming cost V 4 bases and J 4 bases, with 16 bases left between them. Here the CDR3 reads CASSLLTGIIYGYTF. CDR3 bases: TGTGCCAGCAGCCTTTTGACAGGAATCATCTATGGCTACACCTTC.

The chain employs TRBV2 and TRBJ1-5; D unresolved. The CDR3 runs to 13 residues. Trimming cost V 7 bases and J 5 bases, with 12 bases left between them. Per the germline V gene, CDR1 is SNHLY and CDR2 is FYNNEI. CDR3 in amino acids: CASTSEIDQPQHF. The CDR3 DNA is TGTGCCAGCACCTCAGAGATAGATCAGCCCCAGCATTTT. The entire variable domain, with the rest obtained from reference TRBV2 and TRBJ1-5, is as follows: EPEVTQTPSHQVTQMGQEVILRCVPISNHLYFYWYRQILGQKVEFLVSFYNNEISEKSEIFDDQFSVERPDGSNFTLKIRSTKLEDSAMYFCASTSEIDQPQHFGDGTRLSIL.